This T cell receptor (beta chain) appears in the sequencing data of a study of T cells in localized non-small cell lung cancer. Study-wide results and limits: Longer survival (overall) was linked to higher T cell density in blood. The greatest T cell clonality was found in uninvolved adjacent lung (higher than in tumor). Adjacent lung held a median approximately 50 of the top 100 tumor clones.

In germline, CDR1 is SEHNR, CDR2 FQNEAQ (reference sequence). The CDR3 is made up of 12 amino acids. V dropped 3 bases and J dropped 4 bases, with 6 bases sitting between them. Concerning this clone itself: The antigen is unknown.

The data were produced by immunoSEQ multiplex PCR, yet TCRdb's version contains in-frame clones alone and is incomplete. The top ten hold less than 9% of the sample, which has approximately 25,000 clones, about nine tenths seen once. The sequencing used peripheral blood, collected before any cancer treatment. The chain combines TRBV7-9 with TRBJ2-5, with D perhaps TRBD2 (6 bases). This TCR was sampled from a woman aged 40-75 years with stage I lung adenocarcinoma. CDR3: CASSLTRETQYF. CDR3 DNA: TGTGCCAGCAGCTTGACTAGAGAGACCCAGTACTTC.